The 13 T cell receptor beta chains listed next were all sequenced from one sample in a study of cytomegalovirus exposure and HLA in healthy donors. PCR primers comprised 60 Vbeta and 13 Jbeta primers. Sequencing used immunoSEQ multiplex PCR; TCRdb keeps in-frame clones, though not all of them. The sample lists 150,000 to 200,000 clones, around 80% occurring once. Sequencing was done on a sample of PBMCs. The receptors were gathered from a woman aged 30 to 39 in good health and CMV-seropositive.

The chain recombines TRBV27 with TRBJ2-1; no definite D call. This CDR3 has 13 residues. Germline CDR1 and CDR2: MNHEY and SMNVEV (reference sequence). Trimming removed 2 bases at V and 3 bases at J, with 5 bases between. The CDR3 DNA reads as TGTGCCAGCAGTTTAGTCTACTACAATGAGCAGTTCTTC. Translation: CASSLVYYNEQFF.

The chain employs TRBV20-1 and TRBJ1-2, with unresolved D. Trimming took 5 bases from V and 6 from J, leaving 10 bases between them. This CDR3 region has 11 residues. CDR1 is DFQATT, CDR2 SNEGSKA, per germline (reference sequence). CDR3 sequence reads: CSAGRVDGYTF. In DNA form, the CDR3 reads TGCAGTGCTGGGCGGGTGGATGGCTACACCTTC.

This rearrangement joins TRBV2 to TRBJ1-1, with D hard to call. With 5 bases removed from V and 0 bases from J, the gap between germline ends came to 16 bases. Germline V gene lookup returns CDR1 SNHLY and CDR2 FYNNEI. The CDR3 runs to 16 residues. For the CDR3, the DNA is TGTGCCAGCAGTCCACCTCTCGGGGAGGTGAACACTGAAGCTTTCTTT. This encodes CASSPPLGEVNTEAFF.

The V call is TRBV7-9, the J call TRBJ2-1; D is unresolved. Germline loops: CDR1 SEHNR, CDR2 FQNEAQ (reference sequence). Trimming took off 5 bases at V and 1 base at J, with 18 bases between the two ends. The CDR3 runs to 17 residues. CDR3 DNA: TGTGCCAGCAGCCCAAGAACTGGTTCGGTTTCCTACAATGAGCAGTTCTTC. Amino acid sequence: CASSPRTGSVSYNEQFF.

The V gene is TRBV5-1, the J gene TRBJ1-4; weak D call: TRBD1 (5 bases). The CDR3 is 16 amino acids. The germline V and J ends were trimmed by 0 bases and 7 bases, with 16 bases remaining between them. The germline V gene has CDR1 SGHRS and CDR2 YFSETQ. CDR3 region: CASSLGAGGDREKLFF. The CDR3 nucleotides are TGCGCCAGCAGCTTGGGTGCCGGGGGGGATCGTGAAAAACTGTTTTTT.

V is TRBV10-3 and J is TRBJ2-3; 8 positions agree with TRBD2. This CDR3 comprises 15 residues. CDR1 and CDR2 from the germline V gene are ENHRY and SYGVKD. Trimming cost V 9 bases and J 4 bases; bases outside gene matches: 12. The CDR3 DNA is TGTGCCATTAGACGGGGGGGAGGGGAGGCAGATACGCAGTATTTT. Translating gives CAIRRGGGEADTQYF.

The chain couples TRBV6-1 to TRBJ2-2; no firm D call. The V gene lost 1 base and the J gene lost 6 bases, with 9 bases spanning the gap. CDR3 length: 14 residues. Germline V gene lookup returns CDR1 MNHNS and CDR2 SASEGT. In nucleotides, the CDR3 is TGTGCCAGCAGTGAAGGGAGCCGCCCCGGGGAGCTGTTTTTT. Its protein is CASSEGSRPGELFF.

The chain recombines TRBV28 with TRBJ2-1; 15 nucleotides align to TRBD2. Germline assignment: CDR1 MDHEN and CDR2 SYDVKM. V lost 2 bases and J lost 5; bases outside the gene matches: 7. The CDR3 loop spans 18 amino acids. The CDR3 region has the DNA TGTGCCAGCAGTTTAGGACTAGCGGGGGGGCTAAGTAACAATGAGCAGTTCTTC. The encoded protein is CASSLGLAGGLSNNEQFF.

The chain carries TRBV29-1 and TRBJ2-1, with 8 bases fitting TRBD1. The V gene's germline CDR1 is SQVTM and CDR2 ANQGSEA. Trimming took 7 bases from V and 5 from J; bases not matched to a gene: 4. The CDR3 contains 12 residues. CDR3 nucleotides: TGCAGCGCTGGGACAGGACACAATGAGCAGTTCTTC. It specifies CSAGTGHNEQFF.

The rearrangement joins TRBV2 to TRBJ2-7, with a weak D call TRBD1 (6 bases). CDR1 and CDR2 from the germline V gene are SNHLY and FYNNEI. Trimming shortened V by 6 bases and J by 7 bases, and 19 bases separated the two germline ends. The CDR3 runs 14 residues. The CDR3 nucleotides are TGTGCCAGCAGGCCACCCCAAACAGGGCGTGAGCAGTACTTC. Encoded protein: CASRPPQTGREQYF.

The chain joins TRBV5-1 to TRBJ2-5, with D possibly matching TRBD1 (5 bases). CDR3 length equals 13 residues. Between the trimmed V and J ends, which lost 0 bases and 5 bases, there was a span of 8 bases. The germline V gene encodes CDR1 SGHRS and CDR2 YFSETQ. In DNA form, the CDR3 reads TGCGCCAGCAGCTTGGCAGGGTTTGAGACCCAGTACTTC. Translated: CASSLAGFETQYF.

The chain employs TRBV7-6 and TRBJ1-2; TRBD1 agrees at 11 bases. The CDR3 spans 16 residues. The germline CDR1 and CDR2 sequences are SGHVS and FNYEAQ. Losses at the gene ends were 4 bases for V and 3 bases for J; bases not matched to a gene: 7. The CDR3 here is CASSSRTGGVDYGYTF. Here the CDR3 DNA reads TGTGCCAGCAGCTCACGGACAGGGGGCGTCGACTATGGCTACACCTTC.

In nucleotides, the CDR3 is TGTGCCATCAGTGAAGGGAGAGTGAAGCCCCAGCATTTT. This encodes CAISEGRVKPQHF. The rearrangement links TRBV10-3 to TRBJ1-5, with unresolved D. The CDR3 consists of 13 residues. The germline V gene encodes CDR1 ENHRY and CDR2 SYGVKD. Trimming pared 3 bases from V and 8 bases from J, leaving 11 bases between.